Below, 27 T cell receptor beta chains from the same sample are listed, as sequenced in a study of cytomegalovirus exposure and HLA in healthy donors. The PCR made use of 60 Vbeta and 13 Jbeta primers. The method was immunoSEQ multiplex PCR; TCRdb's version includes in-frame clones alone and lacks a portion of them. Of 100,000 to 150,000 clones in the sample, about 80% were seen once. The sequencing sample was made of PBMCs. All receptors come from a woman in her thirties or forties in good health and CMV-seropositive.

V and J are TRBV29-1 and TRBJ1-2; 8 positions match TRBD1. There are 11 residues in the CDR3. CDR1 is SQVTM and CDR2 is ANQGSEA in the germline V gene. With V trimmed by 6 bases and J by 4 bases, 1 base remained unmatched. The CDR3 is CSVDRAYGYTF. The CDR3 DNA reads as TGCAGCGTGGACAGGGCCTATGGCTACACCTTC. Full variable domain (outside the CDR3, taken from reference TRBV29-1 and TRBJ1-2): SAVISQKPSRDICQRGTSLTIQCQVDSQVTMMFWYRQQPGQSLTLIATANQGSEATYESGFVIDKFPISRPNLTFSTLTVSNMSPEDSSIYLCSVDRAYGYTFGSGTRLTVV.

V is TRBV30 and J is TRBJ2-3; no firm D call. Germline V gives CDR1 GTSNPN, CDR2 SVGIG (reference sequence). CDR3 length equals 11 residues. V lost 0 bases, J lost 8 bases, and 6 bases lay in between. This CDR3 reads CAWSVLSTQYF. The DNA of the CDR3 is TGTGCCTGGAGTGTCCTATCTACGCAGTATTTT. The variable domain in full, with the rest retrieved from reference TRBV30 and TRBJ2-3, is SQTIHQWPATLVQPVGSPLSLECTVEGTSNPNLYWYRQAAGRGLQLLFYSVGIGQISSEVPQNLSASRPQDRQFILSSKKLLLSDSGFYLCAWSVLSTQYFGPGTRLTVL.

This clone was observed a few times. V gene TRBV2 combines with J gene TRBJ1-2; 8 nucleotides match TRBD1. The CDR3 is 13 amino acids. J gave up 8 bases and V 6 bases, and 8 bases lay outside the gene matches. The germline gives CDR1 SNHLY, CDR2 FYNNEI. CDR3 sequence reads: CASSQGQGGGYTF. The CDR3 DNA follows: TGTGCCAGCAGCCAAGGACAGGGTGGGGGCTACACCTTC.

The chain links TRBV19 to TRBJ2-7, with 7 bases that match TRBD1. Germline lookup yields CDR1 LNHDA and CDR2 SQIVND (reference sequence). Germline trimming cut 4 bases from V and 2 bases from J; bases unmatched to any gene: 8. The CDR3 is made up of 15 amino acids. CDR3 protein: CASSSRDRAPYEQYF. The CDR3 coding sequence is TGTGCCAGTAGTAGCCGTGACAGGGCCCCCTACGAGCAGTACTTC.

J is TRBJ2-5 and V is TRBV9, with 7 nucleotides matching TRBD1. The J call may be incorrect, as the DNA end agrees better with TRBJ2-7. The CDR3 totals 15 residues. Germline-derived CDR1 and CDR2 are SGDLS and YYNGEE. The CDR3 region is CASSAQGDVSYEQYF. The DNA for the CDR3 is TGTGCCAGCAGCGCGCAGGGGGATGTCTCCTACGAGCAGTACTTC.

This clone has a single count. The chain carries TRBV27 and TRBJ2-1; D unresolved. The germline gives CDR1 MNHEY, CDR2 SMNVEV (reference sequence). V was pared by 1 base and J by 1 base, with 5 bases between. The CDR3 has 14 residues. CDR3 DNA: TGTGCCAGCAGTTTATTGAGTTCCTACAATGAGCAGTTCTTC. Residues: CASSLLSSYNEQFF.

The chain joins TRBV7-3 to TRBJ2-1; the match to TRBD2 covers 9 bases. V shed 5 bases, J shed 0 bases, and the junction held 11 bases outside the gene matches. Per germline, CDR1 SGHTA and CDR2 FQGTGA. This CDR3 contains 18 residues. CDR3 nucleotides: TGTGCCAGCAGCATGACTAGCGGAGCGACCACCTCCTACAATGAGCAGTTCTTC. Translated, it gives CASSMTSGATTSYNEQFF.

The J gene is TRBJ2-7, the V gene TRBV5-6; 15 bases line up with TRBD2. Germline-derived CDR1 and CDR2 are SGHDT and YYEEEE. The CDR3 covers 16 residues. The ends lost 7 bases at V and 0 bases at J; junction bases unmatched: 5. The CDR3 sequence: CASWGLAGGDSYEQYF. CDR3 DNA: TGTGCCAGCTGGGGACTAGCGGGAGGCGACTCCTACGAGCAGTACTTC.

This clone was detected only once. In nucleotides, the CDR3 is TGTGCCAGCAGTTTGGAAGGGACAGAAGAGCAGTACTTC. Translated: CASSLEGTEEQYF. J is TRBJ2-7 and V is TRBV28, with 7 bases identical to TRBD1. The CDR3 covers 13 residues. V trimming: 3 bases; J trimming: 7 bases; junction bases outside the gene matches: 6. The V gene's germline CDR1 is MDHEN and CDR2 SYDVKM.

This clone showed up just once. This chain links TRBV5-1 with TRBJ2-1; 7 nucleotides align to TRBD1. The trim removed 2 bases at V and 6 bases at J, leaving 8 bases unmatched. Germline CDR1 SGHRS, CDR2 YFSETQ. The CDR3 runs 15 residues. The CDR3 DNA follows: TGCGCCAGCAGCTTAAGCCCAGGGGGAGTCAATGAGCAGTTCTTC. It translates to CASSLSPGGVNEQFF.

In its sample, this clone was seen once. The rearrangement uses TRBV2 and TRBJ1-1; D is unclear. The CDR3 is 15 amino acids. Trimming left V 6 bases short and J 1 base short, with 15 bases between. Germline V gene sequence: CDR1 SNHLY, CDR2 FYNNEI. The CDR3 here is CASREIMVRNTEAFF. In nucleotides, the CDR3 is TGTGCCAGCAGGGAGATCATGGTTCGGAACACTGAAGCTTTCTTT.

In nucleotides, the CDR3 is TGTGCCATTTCGGGACAGCCTCAAGAGACCCAGTACTTC. Translating it yields CAISGQPQETQYF. The genes are TRBV10-3 and TRBJ2-5; 7 bases match TRBD1. Per the germline V gene, CDR1 is ENHRY and CDR2 is SYGVKD. The CDR3 is made up of 13 amino acids. V lost 9 bases and J lost 2; bases outside the gene matches: 6.

This sequence joins TRBV27 and TRBJ2-3; possible D gene TRBD2, 7 bases. V shed 6 bases and J shed 4 bases, with 17 bases lying between them. Germline V gene lookup returns CDR1 MNHEY and CDR2 SMNVEV (reference sequence). The CDR3 has 15 amino acids. CDR3 in DNA: TGTGCCAGCAGGTCCTGGAGGGGGGGGTCAGATACGCAGTATTTT. Residues: CASRSWRGGSDTQYF.

The V call is TRBV27, the J call TRBJ1-1, with TRBD1 as a possible D gene (6 bases). V dropped 6 bases and J dropped 1 base, with 9 bases sitting between them. Germline V gene lookup returns CDR1 MNHEY and CDR2 SMNVEV (reference sequence). The CDR3 totals 13 residues. The CDR3 DNA follows: TGTGCCAGCAGGGGACACCGGAACACTGAAGCTTTCTTT. Its protein product is CASRGHRNTEAFF.

In its sample, this clone was seen once. The gene calls are TRBV11-2 and TRBJ2-7; 12 bases are a match to TRBD2. Trimming at V came to 5 bases and at J to 4 bases, leaving 6 bases not matched to a gene. Germline CDR1 is SGHAT and CDR2 is FQNNGV. The length of the CDR3 is 15 residues. The CDR3 spells CASSPRTSGNYEQYF. The CDR3 bases are TGTGCCAGCAGCCCACGGACTAGCGGGAATTACGAGCAGTACTTC.

This chain uses TRBV6-1 with TRBJ2-7, with D unresolved. The V gene's germline CDR1 is MNHNS and CDR2 SASEGT. The CDR3 consists of 15 residues. The V and J ends lost 2 bases and 0 bases respectively, with 11 bases between them. This chain's CDR3 is CASSEIWPISYEQYF. CDR3 DNA: TGTGCCAGCAGTGAAATCTGGCCAATCTCCTACGAGCAGTACTTC.

The chain is built from TRBV15 and TRBJ1-5, with TRBD1 as a possible D gene (6 bases). Trimming left V 3 bases short and J 7 bases short, with 10 bases between. Germline values: CDR1 LNHNV, CDR2 YYDKDF (reference sequence). The length of the CDR3 is 13 residues. CDR3 DNA sequence: TGTGCCACCAGCAGCTATACAGGGCAGCCCCAGCATTTT. Its translation is CATSSYTGQPQHF.

The chain uses TRBV7-9 and TRBJ2-3; D perhaps matches TRBD2 (5 bases). The V end lost 3 bases, the J end lost 2 bases, and 12 bases lay between the germline ends. The CDR3 consists of 15 residues. Looked up from germline, CDR1 is SEHNR and CDR2 is FQNEAQ (reference sequence). CDR3 coding DNA: TGTGCCAGCAGCTTTCCAGCGGCAGCCACAGATACGCAGTATTTT. Translation: CASSFPAAATDTQYF.

The chain uses TRBV29-1 and TRBJ1-2, with no clear D. The germline V gene encodes CDR1 SQVTM and CDR2 ANQGSEA. The CDR3 has 13 residues. Trimming shortened V by 1 base and J by 3 bases, and 9 bases separated the two germline ends. The CDR3 protein is CSVEGHGDYGYTF. The CDR3 DNA is TGCAGCGTTGAAGGACACGGGGACTATGGCTACACCTTC.

This clone showed up just a few times. The rearrangement links TRBV6-6 to TRBJ1-1, with D perhaps TRBD1 (5 bases). Trimming shortened V by 5 bases and J by 1 base, and 8 bases separated the two germline ends. This CDR3 contains 13 residues. Germline lookup yields CDR1 MNHNY and CDR2 SVGAGI (reference sequence). CDR3: CASSPQANTEAFF. CDR3 nucleotide sequence: TGTGCCAGCAGTCCACAGGCGAACACTGAAGCTTTCTTT.

V gene TRBV30 combines with J gene TRBJ1-2; 8 nucleotides align to TRBD1. The CDR3 totals 14 residues. The V gene end was trimmed by 3 bases and the J gene end by 1 base; junction bases not matched to a gene: 4. The germline CDR1 and CDR2 sequences are GTSNPN and SVGIG (reference sequence). Here the CDR3 DNA reads TGTGCCTGGAGAAAACAGGGGGTTAACTATGGCTACACCTTC. Encoded protein: CAWRKQGVNYGYTF.

This chain joins TRBV30 and TRBJ1-1; D gene unclear. The V gene lost 5 bases and the J gene lost 6 bases, with 19 bases spanning the gap. Per the germline V gene, CDR1 is GTSNPN and CDR2 is SVGIG (reference sequence). CDR3 length: 14 amino acids. The CDR3 loop is CAWADPLWAPEAFF. For the CDR3, the DNA is TGTGCCTGGGCCGATCCGCTCTGGGCTCCTGAAGCTTTCTTT.

The J gene is TRBJ2-2, the V gene TRBV6-6; 11 bases agree with TRBD1. The CDR3 contains 14 residues. The junction had 6 bases not matched to a gene; V was cut back by 9 bases and J by 6 bases. Germline V gene sequence: CDR1 MNHNY, CDR2 SVGAGI (reference sequence). The CDR3 nucleotides are TGTGCCAGTGCCGGGACAGGGGGACCCGGGGAGCTGTTTTTT. Translating gives CASAGTGGPGELFF.

This clone has just one count. The J gene is TRBJ1-4, the V gene TRBV19, with D possibly being TRBD1 (6 bases). This CDR3 has 14 amino acids. The germline V gene has CDR1 LNHDA and CDR2 SQIVND (reference sequence). Trimming cost V 10 bases and J 7 bases, with 19 bases left between them. The CDR3 sequence: CATHPTGPGEKLFF. DNA for the CDR3: TGTGCCACCCACCCGACAGGACCGGGTGAAAAACTGTTTTTT.

J is TRBJ2-1 and V is TRBV5-1, with TRBD2 identical over 13 bases. The CDR3 sequence is 16 residues long. Per the germline V gene, CDR1 is SGHRS and CDR2 is YFSETQ. The junction had 7 bases not matched to a gene; V was cut back by 4 bases and J by 6 bases. The CDR3 coding sequence is TGCGCCAGCAGCCCAACCGGGACTAGCGGGGCCAATGAGCAGTTCTTC. Translated: CASSPTGTSGANEQFF.

V usage is TRBV4-1 and J usage is TRBJ2-1; weak D call: TRBD2 (5 bases). Trimming took off 1 base at V and 8 bases at J, with 12 bases between the two ends. The CDR3 length is 14 residues. Germline CDR1 reads MGHRA; CDR2 reads YSYEKL. CDR3 sequence: CASSQVLGGYEQFF. The CDR3 DNA sequence: TGCGCCAGCAGCCAAGTCTTAGGAGGTTATGAGCAGTTCTTC.

The gene calls are TRBV11-2 and TRBJ2-1; 7 nucleotides align to TRBD2. Germline V gene sequence: CDR1 SGHAT, CDR2 FQNNGV. The CDR3 totals 15 residues. The V segment lost 5 bases and the J segment 5 bases; nucleotides outside the gene matches: 9. The CDR3 sequence: CASSRLGEGHNEQFF. The CDR3 bases are TGTGCCAGCAGCCGACTTGGGGAGGGCCACAATGAGCAGTTCTTC. Together with reference TRBV11-2 and TRBJ2-1, the CDR3 gives the full variable domain: EAGVAQSPRYKIIEKRQSVAFWCNPISGHATLYWYQQILGQGPKLLIQFQNNGVVDDSQLPKDRFSAERLKGVDSTLKIQPAKLEDSAVYLCASSRLGEGHNEQFFGPGTRLTVL.